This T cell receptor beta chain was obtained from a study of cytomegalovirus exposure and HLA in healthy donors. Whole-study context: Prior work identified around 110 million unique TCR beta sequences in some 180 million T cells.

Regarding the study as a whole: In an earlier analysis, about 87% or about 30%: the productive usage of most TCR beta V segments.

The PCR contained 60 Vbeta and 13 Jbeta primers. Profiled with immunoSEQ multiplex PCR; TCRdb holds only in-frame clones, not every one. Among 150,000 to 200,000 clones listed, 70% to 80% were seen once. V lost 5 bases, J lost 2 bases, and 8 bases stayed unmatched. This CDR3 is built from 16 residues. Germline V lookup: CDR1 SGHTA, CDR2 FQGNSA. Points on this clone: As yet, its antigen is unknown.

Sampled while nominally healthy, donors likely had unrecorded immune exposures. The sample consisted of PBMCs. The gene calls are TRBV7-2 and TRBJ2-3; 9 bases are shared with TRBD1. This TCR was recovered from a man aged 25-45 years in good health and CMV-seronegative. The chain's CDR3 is CASSITQGAPTDTQYF. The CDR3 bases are TGTGCCAGCAGCATAACACAGGGGGCGCCCACAGATACGCAGTATTTT. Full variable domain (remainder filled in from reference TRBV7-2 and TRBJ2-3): GAGVSQSPSNKVTEKGKDVELRCDPISGHTALYWYRQSLGQGLEFLIYFQGNSAPDKSGLPSDRFSAERTGGSVSTLTIQRTQQEDSAVYLCASSITQGAPTDTQYFGPGTRLTVL.